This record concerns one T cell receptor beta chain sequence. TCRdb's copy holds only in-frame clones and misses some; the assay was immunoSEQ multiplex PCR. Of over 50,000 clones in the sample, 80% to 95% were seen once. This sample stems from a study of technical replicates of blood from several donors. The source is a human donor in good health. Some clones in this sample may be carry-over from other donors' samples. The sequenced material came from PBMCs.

CDR3: CASSLTNNEQFF. The DNA of the CDR3 is TGTGCCAGCAGCTTAACCAACAATGAGCAGTTCTTC. This chain uses TRBV7-3 with TRBJ2-1; D remains ambiguous. From germline, CDR1 is SGHTA and CDR2 FQGTGA. Trimming cost V 0 bases and J 5 bases, with 2 bases left between them. This CDR3 spans 12 amino acids.